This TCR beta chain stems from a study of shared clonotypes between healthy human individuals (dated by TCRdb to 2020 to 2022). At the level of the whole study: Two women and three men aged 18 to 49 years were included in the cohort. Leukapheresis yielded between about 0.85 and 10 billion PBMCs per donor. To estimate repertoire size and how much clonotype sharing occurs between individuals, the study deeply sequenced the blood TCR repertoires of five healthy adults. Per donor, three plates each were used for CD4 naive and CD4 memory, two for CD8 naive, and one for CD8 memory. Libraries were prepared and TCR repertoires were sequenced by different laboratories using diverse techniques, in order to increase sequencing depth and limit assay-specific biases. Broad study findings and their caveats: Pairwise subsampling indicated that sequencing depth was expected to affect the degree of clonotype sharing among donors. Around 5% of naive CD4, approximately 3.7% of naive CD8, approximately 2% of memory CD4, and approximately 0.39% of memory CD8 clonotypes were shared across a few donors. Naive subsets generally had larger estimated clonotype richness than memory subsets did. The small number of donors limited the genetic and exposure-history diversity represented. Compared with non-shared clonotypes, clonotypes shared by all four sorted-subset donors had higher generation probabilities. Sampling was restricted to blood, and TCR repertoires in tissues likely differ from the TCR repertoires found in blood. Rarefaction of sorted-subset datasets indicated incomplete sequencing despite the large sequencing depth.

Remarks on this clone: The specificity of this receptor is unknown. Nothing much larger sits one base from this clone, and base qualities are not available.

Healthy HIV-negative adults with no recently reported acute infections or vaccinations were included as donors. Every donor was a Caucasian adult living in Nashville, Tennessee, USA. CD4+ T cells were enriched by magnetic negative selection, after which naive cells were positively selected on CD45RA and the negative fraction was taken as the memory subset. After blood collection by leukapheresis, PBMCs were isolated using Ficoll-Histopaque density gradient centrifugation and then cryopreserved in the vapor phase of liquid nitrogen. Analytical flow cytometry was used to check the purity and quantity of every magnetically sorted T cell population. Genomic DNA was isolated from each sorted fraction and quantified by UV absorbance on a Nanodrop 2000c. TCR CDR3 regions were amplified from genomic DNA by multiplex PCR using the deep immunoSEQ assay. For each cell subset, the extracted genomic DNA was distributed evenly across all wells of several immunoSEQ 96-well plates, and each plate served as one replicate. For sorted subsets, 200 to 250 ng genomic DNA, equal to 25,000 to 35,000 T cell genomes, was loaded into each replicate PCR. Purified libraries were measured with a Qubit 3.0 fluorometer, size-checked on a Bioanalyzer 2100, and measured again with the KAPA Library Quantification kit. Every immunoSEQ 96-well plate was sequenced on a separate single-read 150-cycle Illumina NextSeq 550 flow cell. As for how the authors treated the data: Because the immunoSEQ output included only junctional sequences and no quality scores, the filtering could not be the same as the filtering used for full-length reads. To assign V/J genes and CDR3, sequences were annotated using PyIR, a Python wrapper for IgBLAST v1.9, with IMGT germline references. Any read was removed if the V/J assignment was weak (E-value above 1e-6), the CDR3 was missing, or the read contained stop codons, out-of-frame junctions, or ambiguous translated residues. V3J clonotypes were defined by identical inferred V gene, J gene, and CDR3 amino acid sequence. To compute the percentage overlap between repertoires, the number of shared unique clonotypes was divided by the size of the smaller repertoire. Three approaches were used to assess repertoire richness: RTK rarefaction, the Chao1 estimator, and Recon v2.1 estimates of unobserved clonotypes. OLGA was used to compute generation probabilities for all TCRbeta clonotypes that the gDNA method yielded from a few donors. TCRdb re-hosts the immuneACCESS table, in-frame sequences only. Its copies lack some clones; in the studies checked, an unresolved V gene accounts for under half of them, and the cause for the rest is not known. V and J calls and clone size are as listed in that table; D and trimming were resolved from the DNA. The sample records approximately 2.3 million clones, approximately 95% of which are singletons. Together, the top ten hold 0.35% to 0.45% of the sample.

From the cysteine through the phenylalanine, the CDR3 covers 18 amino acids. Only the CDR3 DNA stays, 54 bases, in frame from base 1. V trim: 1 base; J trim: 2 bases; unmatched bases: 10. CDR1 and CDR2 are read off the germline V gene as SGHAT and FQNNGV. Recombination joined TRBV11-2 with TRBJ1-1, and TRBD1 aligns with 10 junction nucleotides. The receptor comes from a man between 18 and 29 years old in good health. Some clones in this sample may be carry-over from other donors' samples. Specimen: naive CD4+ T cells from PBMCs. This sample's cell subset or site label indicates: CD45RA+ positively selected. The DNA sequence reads TGTGCCAGCAGCTTAGCCTTGGGGGACAGGGGCCAAAACACTGAAGCTTTCTTT. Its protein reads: CASSLALGDRGQNTEAFF.